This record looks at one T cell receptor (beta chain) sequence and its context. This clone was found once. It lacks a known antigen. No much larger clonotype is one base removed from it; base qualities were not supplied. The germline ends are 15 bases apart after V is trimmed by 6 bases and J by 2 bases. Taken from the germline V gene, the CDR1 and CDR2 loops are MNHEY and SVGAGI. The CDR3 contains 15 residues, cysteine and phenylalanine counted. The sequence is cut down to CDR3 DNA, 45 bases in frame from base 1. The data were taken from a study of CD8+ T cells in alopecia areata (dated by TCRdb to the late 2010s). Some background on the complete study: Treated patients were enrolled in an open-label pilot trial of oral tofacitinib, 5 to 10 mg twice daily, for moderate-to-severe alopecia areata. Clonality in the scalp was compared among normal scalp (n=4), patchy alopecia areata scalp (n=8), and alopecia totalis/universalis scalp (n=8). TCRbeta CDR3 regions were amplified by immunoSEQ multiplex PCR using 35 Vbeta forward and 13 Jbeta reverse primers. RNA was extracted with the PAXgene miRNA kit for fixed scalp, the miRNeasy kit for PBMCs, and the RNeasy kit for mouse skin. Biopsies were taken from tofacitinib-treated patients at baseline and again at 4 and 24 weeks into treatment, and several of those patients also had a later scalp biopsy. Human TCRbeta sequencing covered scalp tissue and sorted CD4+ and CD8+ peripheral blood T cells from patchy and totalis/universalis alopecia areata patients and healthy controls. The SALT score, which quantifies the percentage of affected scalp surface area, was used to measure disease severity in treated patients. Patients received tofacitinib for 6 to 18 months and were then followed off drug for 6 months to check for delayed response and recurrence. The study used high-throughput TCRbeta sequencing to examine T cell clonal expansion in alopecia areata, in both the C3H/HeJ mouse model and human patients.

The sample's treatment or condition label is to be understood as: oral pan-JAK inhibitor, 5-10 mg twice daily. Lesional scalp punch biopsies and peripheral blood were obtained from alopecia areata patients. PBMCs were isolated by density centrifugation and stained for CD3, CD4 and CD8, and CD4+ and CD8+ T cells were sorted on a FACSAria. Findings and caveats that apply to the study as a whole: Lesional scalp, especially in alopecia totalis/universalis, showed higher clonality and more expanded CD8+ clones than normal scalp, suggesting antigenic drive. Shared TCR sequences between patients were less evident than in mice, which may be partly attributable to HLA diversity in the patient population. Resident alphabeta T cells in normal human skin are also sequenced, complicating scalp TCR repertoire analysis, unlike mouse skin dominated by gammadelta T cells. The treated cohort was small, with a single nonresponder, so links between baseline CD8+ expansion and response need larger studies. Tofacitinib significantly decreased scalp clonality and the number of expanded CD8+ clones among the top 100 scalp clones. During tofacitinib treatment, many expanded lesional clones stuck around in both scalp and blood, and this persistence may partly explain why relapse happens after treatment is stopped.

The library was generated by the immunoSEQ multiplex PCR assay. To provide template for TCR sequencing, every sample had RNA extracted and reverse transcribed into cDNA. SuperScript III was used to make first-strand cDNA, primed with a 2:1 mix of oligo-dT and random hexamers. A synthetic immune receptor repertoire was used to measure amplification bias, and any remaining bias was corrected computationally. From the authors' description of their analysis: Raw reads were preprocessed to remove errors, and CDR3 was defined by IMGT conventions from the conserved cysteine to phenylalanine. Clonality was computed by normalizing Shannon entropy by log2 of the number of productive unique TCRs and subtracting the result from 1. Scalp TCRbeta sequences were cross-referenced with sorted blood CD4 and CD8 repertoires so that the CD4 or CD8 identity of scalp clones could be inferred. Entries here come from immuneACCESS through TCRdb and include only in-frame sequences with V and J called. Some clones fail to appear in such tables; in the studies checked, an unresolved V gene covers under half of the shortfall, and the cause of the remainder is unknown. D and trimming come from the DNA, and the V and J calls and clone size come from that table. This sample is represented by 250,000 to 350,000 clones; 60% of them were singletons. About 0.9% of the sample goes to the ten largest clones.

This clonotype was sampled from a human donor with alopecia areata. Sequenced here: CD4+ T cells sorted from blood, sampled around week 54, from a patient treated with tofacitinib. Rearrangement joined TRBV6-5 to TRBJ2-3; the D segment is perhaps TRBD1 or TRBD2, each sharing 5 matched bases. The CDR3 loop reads CASSFGDPNTDTQYF. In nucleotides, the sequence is TGTGCCAGCAGCTTTGGGGACCCCAACACAGATACGCAGTATTTT.